Listed here is a single T cell receptor beta chain. The clone's antigen remains unknown. No much larger clonotype is one base removed from it; base qualities were not supplied. V gives up 2 bases and J gives up 0 bases, and the segment between their germline ends measures 8 bases. From the germline V gene, CDR1 is MNHEY and CDR2 is SVGAGI. From cysteine to phenylalanine, the CDR3 is 15 amino acids long. Kept here is only the CDR3 DNA, which spans 45 bases and is read in frame from base 1. Amplification of TCR beta CDR3 regions was carried out from RNA transcripts. The TCR CDR3 was subjected to a first round of RT-PCR using the HTBI primer set and the Qiagen OneStep RT-PCR kit. A second multiplex PCR round built the libraries, followed by size selection and purification. Libraries were sequenced paired-end with 100 bp reads on an Illumina HiSeq2000. In the authors' own workflow: SOAPnuke was used to process the raw data, removing reads that contained adapters or uncalled bases, had a mean Phred below 15, or lacked an exact match to the constant primer or identifier. High-quality paired reads were merged with COPE v1.2.5, and unique nucleotide sequences were defined as clonotypes. MiTCR v1.1 was used to align the clonotypes against IMGT TRBV, TRBD and TRBJ reference segments. Analysis was restricted to V-J combinations with a frequency above 0.0001, which covered roughly 99% of repertoires. A TCS score was defined as the ratio between F50 (clonal expansion) and ExV (chaos), using BLOSUM62-based TCRdist between CDR3 peptides within each V-J. Welch's t-statistics and random forest reduced some 510 V-J features to some 14, which were used in a naive Bayes classifier (R e1071). The similarity between thyroid and blood repertoires was quantified using the Morisita-Horn index. Clones were called with MiXCR by TCRdb after fastp trimmed the public reads at Q25, and only in-frame beta chains were retained. One record per CDR3 amino acid sequence lists the most common genes and DNA. For this entry, the V and J calls and clone size follow TCRdb and not the study's own pipeline. For this sample there are nearly 750,000 distinct CDR3 sequences; under 45% appear just once. Clones ranked in the top ten supply roughly 31% of the sample.

The sample comes from a study of T cells in Graves' hyperthyroidism and ophthalmopathy (dated 2019 in TCRdb). Context from the whole study: Peripheral blood samples were taken at initial diagnosis, before any treatment was given. TCR V-J signatures able to tell the groups apart were searched for in a discovery cohort of more than 90 patients, of whom more than 40 had Graves' ophthalmopathy and 57 had stable Graves' hyperthyroidism. An independent validation cohort of around 19 hyperthyroidism patients and 17 patients who later progressed to ophthalmopathy tested prospective prediction of ophthalmopathy. For training and testing, the roughly 100 patients in the discovery cohort were randomly divided in a 7:3 ratio. In addition, the study compared T-cell repertoires in thyroid tissue and in blood from about 6 Graves' hyperthyroidism patients. Once sampling was done, hyperthyroidism patients were given methimazole at a starting dose of 30 mg daily, whereas ophthalmopathy patients were given high-dose intravenous methylprednisolone. The paper describes TCR Vbeta CDR3 sequencing of about 140 peripheral blood samples, made up of under 50 ophthalmopathy patients, some 80 hyperthyroidism patients and 17 progressor patients.

Stable Graves' hyperthyroidism was defined as the absence of progression to ophthalmopathy over 18 months of follow-up. Hyperthyroidism patients were newly diagnosed, had a disease duration of under 2 months, and were aged 18 to 65 years. The study excluded patients with uncontrolled infections, other autoimmune diseases, pregnancy or lactation. Diagnoses relied on clinical symptoms, serum thyroxine and TRAb, thyroid ultrasound and orbital computed tomography. PBMCs were isolated from 7.5 to 10 ml of fresh peripheral blood by Ficoll-Paque density gradient centrifugation. Total RNA was extracted using Trizol reagent, and RNA quality was assessed on an Agilent 2100 Bioanalyzer. Results the study describes overall, beyond this receptor: A 13 V-J signature model separated ophthalmopathy from stable hyperthyroidism, with 87.88% sensitivity and just under 84% specificity in cross-validation and 80%/75% in testing. In validation, progression to ophthalmopathy was predicted by the model with almost 71% sensitivity and nearly 75% specificity, a median of roughly 6 months before onset. Blood samples also contained most of the expanded thyroid clonotypes (frequency above 0.001), which suggests that blood repertoires may reflect thyroid immune responses. No statistical method was used to fix the sample size in advance, and group allocation was not hidden from the investigators.

Sequenced input: blood. This receptor was obtained from a woman between 35 and 50 years old with Graves' hyperthyroidism. Recombination connected TRBV6-5 to TRBJ1-3; the D gene is not confidently resolved. CDR3 loop: CASSYGRSSGNTIYF. The bases read TGTGCCAGCAGTTACGGGAGATCCTCTGGAAACACCATATATTTT.